These T cell receptor beta chains were read from a single sample in a study of T-cell reconstitution after alpha-beta-depleted transplantation in children. In TCRdb, the PCR reads were re-called with MiXCR into one record per CDR3 protein. Of more than 200,000 distinct CDR3 sequences listed, 25% are singletons. This sample comprised PBMCs, obtained before TCRalphabeta/CD19-depleted stem cell transplant. The receptors originated from a girl under 10 years old with Fanconi anemia, due to receive a stem cell transplant. CDR3s leave out the opening cysteine and the closing phenylalanine or tryptophan. D genes are given only for firm matches.

>TRBJ2-5|TRBV20-1|TRBD2
SASTSGVETQY
>TRBJ2-1|TRBV7-8|NA
ASSRLVPSYNEQF
>TRBJ2-7|TRBV29-1|TRBD1
SGLTGAYEQY
>TRBJ2-1|TRBV6-4|TRBD2
ASSDASGESNEQF
>TRBJ2-1|TRBV20-1|NA
SARGYSSYNEQF
>TRBJ2-5|TRBV12-3/TRBV12-4|NA
ASRPGGEETQY
>TRBJ2-7|TRBV5-1|NA
ASQSSYEQY
>TRBJ2-7|TRBV5-1|NA
ASSLAGGFNMGEQY
>TRBJ1-4|TRBV5-1|NA
ASSLTTNREKLF
>TRBJ2-7|TRBV7-6|NA
ASSSQGSTYEQY
>TRBJ2-3|TRBV6-1|TRBD2
ASRDRTSAWDTQY
>TRBJ2-5|TRBV5-1|NA
ASSIGLWETQY
>TRBJ2-7|TRBV15|TRBD2
ATRTSGSYEQY
>TRBJ2-7|TRBV7-2|TRBD2
ASSSPSSGGLSYEQY
>TRBJ2-7|TRBV7-6|NA
ASSRTDRSSYEQY
>TRBJ2-5|TRBV20-1|NA
SARALRETQY
>TRBJ2-7|TRBV10-3|TRBD1
VITYGQGMVQY
>TRBJ2-2|TRBV2|NA
ATQTVRSTGELF
>TRBJ1-5|TRBV20-1|NA
SAPEGISNQPQH
>TRBJ2-1|TRBV20-1|TRBD2
SADKGLVYNEQF
>TRBJ2-7|TRBV20-1|NA
SDSRVGAYEQY
>TRBJ1-1|TRBV10-3|TRBD1
AITGQGRGNTEAF
>TRBJ1-2|TRBV25-1|TRBD1
ASSAPTGSYGYT
>TRBJ1-2|TRBV4-1|TRBD1
ASSQGDRPSYGYT
>TRBJ2-7|TRBV29-1|NA
SVLEPGVSGEQY
>TRBJ1-5|TRBV12-3/TRBV12-4|TRBD1
ASSLEAGGWQPQH
>TRBJ2-3|TRBV29-1|NA
SVARGADTQY
>TRBJ2-3|TRBV29-1|TRBD1
SPLDRERTDTQY